The 20 T cell receptor beta chains given below trace back to one sample, sequenced in a study of blood T cell repertoires in COVID-19. Only in-frame clones appear in the TCRdb table, and some are missing; sequencing was by immunoSEQ multiplex PCR. In the table there are about 110,000 clones, 88% of which are singletons. Material: peripheral blood. Receptors originate from a human donor in a cohort sampled during active COVID-19.

The chain uses TRBV4-1 and TRBJ2-1; TRBD2 is a possible D gene (6 bases). The CDR3 spans 12 residues. Germline V CDR1 and CDR2: MGHRA, YSYEKL. V was cut by 1 base and J by 13 bases, with 11 bases left in between. Here the CDR3 DNA reads TGCGCCAGCAGCCAAGCACTCGCGGGACAGTTCTTC. Encoded protein: CASSQALAGQFF.

CDR3 protein: CASSSGLAGKSNTGELFF. CDR3 nucleotide sequence: TGTGCCAGCAGCTCGGGACTAGCGGGGAAGTCGAACACCGGGGAGCTGTTTTTT. The chain couples TRBV7-6 to TRBJ2-2, with 13 bases that match TRBD2. The junction had 5 bases not matched to a gene; V was cut back by 4 bases and J by 0 bases. The germline gives CDR1 SGHVS, CDR2 FNYEAQ. The length of the CDR3 is 18 residues.

The chain is built from TRBV27 and TRBJ1-1; no definite D call. Germline loops: CDR1 MNHEY, CDR2 SMNVEV (reference sequence). CDR3 length: 14 residues. V was clipped by 4 bases and J by 4 bases, with 13 bases between them. Here the CDR3 DNA reads TGTGCCAGCAGTTCCCCAAGGAGTCTCACTGAAGCTTTCTTT. As protein: CASSSPRSLTEAFF.

The CDR3 region is CASSLRGANEQYF. For the CDR3, the DNA is TGTGCCAGCAGTTTACGGGGGGCGAACGAGCAGTACTTC. The V gene is TRBV12-3 or TRBV12-4, the J gene TRBJ2-7; possible D gene TRBD2, 7 bases. CDR3 length: 13 residues. V lost 2 bases to trimming and J lost 5 bases, with 10 bases between them.

This clone was picked up one time. The CDR3 DNA is TGTGCCAGTAGTATTGAACAGCCAAATTCACCCCTCCACTTT. This translates into CASSIEQPNSPLHF. The rearrangement uses TRBV19 and TRBJ1-6; D ambiguous. The V end was cut by 3 bases, the J end by 7 bases, with 10 bases between. The CDR3 sequence is 14 residues long. Germline V gene lookup returns CDR1 LNHDA and CDR2 SQIVND (reference sequence).

The rearrangement uses TRBV5-4 and TRBJ2-3; 11 bases are shared with TRBD2. The trim removed 6 bases at V and 2 bases at J, leaving 17 bases unmatched. Germline CDR1 reads SGHNT; CDR2 reads YYREEE (reference sequence). There are 19 residues in the CDR3. The CDR3 protein is CASKQSGDSGGVFTDTQYF. CDR3 nucleotide sequence: TGTGCCAGCAAACAATCCGGGGATAGCGGGGGGGTATTCACAGATACGCAGTATTTT.

The genes are TRBV2 and TRBJ2-2; 9 bases agree with TRBD1. The trim removed 7 bases at V and 7 bases at J, leaving 10 bases unmatched. There are 15 residues in the CDR3. Germline V CDR1 and CDR2: SNHLY, FYNNEI. CDR3 region: CASTLGQGSGGELFF. The CDR3 DNA reads as TGTGCCAGCACCCTAGGACAGGGGTCGGGCGGGGAGCTGTTTTTT. The full variable domain, with the rest looked up from reference TRBV2 and TRBJ2-2, is EPEVTQTPSHQVTQMGQEVILRCVPISNHLYFYWYRQILGQKVEFLVSFYNNEISEKSEIFDDQFSVERPDGSNFTLKIRSTKLEDSAMYFCASTLGQGSGGELFFGEGSRLTVL.

The chain joins TRBV19 to TRBJ1-1; no reliable D call. V was cut by 2 bases and J by 5 bases, with 9 bases left in between. CDR3 length equals 13 residues. Germline CDR1 is LNHDA and CDR2 is SQIVND (reference sequence). The CDR3 protein is CASSILERTEAFF. The CDR3 nucleotides are TGTGCCAGTAGTATATTGGAGAGGACTGAAGCTTTCTTT.

The rearrangement uses TRBV6-1 and TRBJ2-1, with 7 bases that match TRBD2. Germline CDR1 MNHNS, CDR2 SASEGT. V was clipped by 1 base and J by 4 bases; unmatched bases: 13. The CDR3 runs to 18 residues. The CDR3 region has the DNA TGTGCCAGCAGTGAAGGGGGGGGTCTTAACCGTAATTACAATGAGCAGTTCTTC. It encodes CASSEGGGLNRNYNEQFF.

V is TRBV24-1 and J is TRBJ1-5; 7 bases agree with TRBD1. The CDR3 has 16 amino acids. After removal of 4 bases from V and 7 bases from J, the junction contained 12 bases not matched to a gene. CDR1 and CDR2 (germline): KGHDR, SFDVKD. The CDR3 reads CATSDPRQGHHQPQHF. The CDR3, as DNA: TGTGCCACCAGTGACCCTCGACAGGGCCACCACCAGCCCCAGCATTTT.

The V call is TRBV12-3 or TRBV12-4, the J call TRBJ2-7; 8 bases align to TRBD1. V dropped 6 bases and J dropped 2; count of bases not matched to a gene: 3. This CDR3 has 13 amino acids. CDR3 bases: TGTGCCAGCAGGCACAGGGGGGCCTACGAGCAGTACTTC. It yields the protein CASRHRGAYEQYF.

This chain joins TRBV2 and TRBJ1-2; D might be TRBD1 (6 bases). The CDR3 totals 13 residues. Looked up from germline, CDR1 is SNHLY and CDR2 is FYNNEI. The germline V and J ends were trimmed by 11 bases and 4 bases, with 17 bases remaining between them. DNA of the CDR3: TGTGCCGGCGCTCCAGGGGCCTCCTATGGCTACACCTTC. Translated, it gives CAGAPGASYGYTF.

CDR3 sequence: CAWSAHLGGSGNTIYF. The CDR3 DNA follows: TGTGCCTGGAGTGCCCACCTAGGAGGCTCTGGAAACACCATATATTTT. The chain has TRBV30 and TRBJ1-3, with D unresolved. CDR3 length equals 16 residues. The germline CDR1 and CDR2 sequences are GTSNPN and SVGIG (reference sequence). V lost 1 base to trimming and J lost 0 bases, with 13 bases between them.

The chain has TRBV28 and TRBJ2-5; D not certain. The CDR3 has 14 amino acids. Germline CDR1 and CDR2: MDHEN and SYDVKM. Trimming stripped 6 bases from V and 5 bases from J, with 16 bases between. CDR3 protein: CASSPLNPRETQYF. CDR3 nucleotide sequence: TGTGCCAGCAGCCCCCTTAACCCTCGGGAGACCCAGTACTTC.

This sequence joins TRBV6-6 and TRBJ1-5; D is uncertain. The length of the CDR3 is 12 residues. V lost 2 bases and J 8 bases, leaving 7 bases between the germline ends. The germline V gene has CDR1 MNHNY and CDR2 SVGAGI (reference sequence). Here the CDR3 DNA reads TGTGCCAGCAGTTACCTGGGAGAGCCCCAGCATTTT. Amino acids: CASSYLGEPQHF.

The chain couples TRBV6-5 to TRBJ2-3, with D possibly being TRBD2 (5 bases). CDR3 length: 14 residues. The V and J ends lost 5 bases and 0 bases respectively, with 9 bases between them. Germline V gene lookup returns CDR1 MNHEY and CDR2 SVGAGI. CDR3 loop: CASSRTGSTDTQYF. The DNA for the CDR3 is TGTGCCAGCAGTAGGACGGGGAGCACAGATACGCAGTATTTT.

The chain employs TRBV4-1 and TRBJ2-1; 9 bases map to TRBD2. The trim removed 4 bases at V and 8 bases at J, leaving 15 bases unmatched. Germline V gives CDR1 MGHRA, CDR2 YSYEKL. CDR3 length: 17 residues. CDR3 amino acids: CASSPVGRGGLGHEQFF. CDR3 sequence (DNA): TGCGCCAGCAGCCCAGTGGGGCGGGGGGGCCTCGGCCATGAGCAGTTCTTC.

V gene TRBV19 combines with J gene TRBJ2-2; 10 bases match TRBD1. This CDR3 region has 14 residues. Germline assignment: CDR1 LNHDA and CDR2 SQIVND (reference sequence). V was clipped by 4 bases and J by 5 bases; unmatched bases: 1. The DNA of the CDR3 is TGTGCCAGTAGTACGGACAGGGGGACCGGGGAGCTGTTTTTT. Translating gives CASSTDRGTGELFF. Complete variable domain (other parts from reference TRBV19 and TRBJ2-2): DGGITQSPKYLFRKEGQNVTLSCEQNLNHDAMYWYRQDPGQGLRLIYYSQIVNDFQKGDIAEGYSVSREKKESFPLTVTSAQKNPTAFYLCASSTDRGTGELFFGEGSRLTVL.

V and J are TRBV10-1 and TRBJ2-3, with D possibly being TRBD2 (6 bases). The ends were cut back, 4 bases at V and 0 bases at J, with 11 bases in the middle. Germline V CDR1 and CDR2: WNHNN, SYGVQD (reference sequence). The CDR3 runs 15 residues. This chain's CDR3 is CASSVSSASTDTQYF. The DNA of the CDR3 is TGCGCCAGCAGTGTGTCTAGCGCAAGCACAGATACGCAGTATTTT.

The chain recombines TRBV11-3 with TRBJ2-1; TRBD2 might be the D (5 bases). CDR1 and CDR2 (germline): SGHNT, YENEEA. This CDR3 is built from 14 residues. V was pared by 2 bases and J by 3 bases, with 8 bases between. DNA of the CDR3: TGTGCCAGCAGCTTACCAGGACTCTACAATGAGCAGTTCTTC. It translates to CASSLPGLYNEQFF.